The entry below describes one T cell receptor (beta chain). Relative to the germline gene, one junction end is altered; a read error may explain this. Authors' analysis steps: The assay estimated nucleated cells by amplifying reference gene primers. Sequencing was performed with immunoSEQ multiplex PCR; in TCRdb, only in-frame clones are kept and a portion is missing. For V, J and clone size, that table is used; D and trimming come from the DNA. The sample comprises 200,000 to 250,000 clones, about 84% of which are singletons, and 1.5% to 2% rests with the top ten. The source of the sample is a study of blood T cell repertoires in COVID-19. The CDR3 is 16 amino acids. Germline CDR1 reads KGHSH; CDR2 reads LQKENI. Individuals drawn from under 30 US areas were roughly 18 to 89 years old. Donors were grouped by their self-reported clinical history. Resolution of symptoms, clearance, or two negative PCRs was present in recovered Cohort 3 donors.

The chain joins TRBV18 to TRBJ2-3; 15 bases map to TRBD2. Sequencing was performed on PBMCs or T cells enriched from blood (not recorded which). The TCR originated in a man aged 55 to 70 who had recovered from COVID-19. The CDR3 sequence is CASSLRTGWTSGGADF. In DNA form, the CDR3 reads TGTGCCAGCTCCCTTCGGACAGGGTGGACTAGCGGGGGGGCCGATTTT.